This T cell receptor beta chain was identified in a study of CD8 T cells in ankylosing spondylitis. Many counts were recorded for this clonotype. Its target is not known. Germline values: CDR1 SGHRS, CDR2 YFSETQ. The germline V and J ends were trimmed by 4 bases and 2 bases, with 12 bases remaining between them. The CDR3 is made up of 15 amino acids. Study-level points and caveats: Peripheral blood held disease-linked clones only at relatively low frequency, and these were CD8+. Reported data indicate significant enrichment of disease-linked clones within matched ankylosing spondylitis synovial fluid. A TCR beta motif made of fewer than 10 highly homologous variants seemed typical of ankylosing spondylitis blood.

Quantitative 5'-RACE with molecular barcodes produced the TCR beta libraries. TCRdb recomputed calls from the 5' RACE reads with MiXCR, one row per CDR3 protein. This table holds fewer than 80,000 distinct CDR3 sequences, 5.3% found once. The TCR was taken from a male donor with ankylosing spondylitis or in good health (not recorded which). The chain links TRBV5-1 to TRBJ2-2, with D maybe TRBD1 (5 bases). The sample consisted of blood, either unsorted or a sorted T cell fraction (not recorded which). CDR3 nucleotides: TGCGCCAGCAGCAAAGGGGATCAAAACACCGGGGAGCTGTTTTTT. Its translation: CASSKGDQNTGELFF.